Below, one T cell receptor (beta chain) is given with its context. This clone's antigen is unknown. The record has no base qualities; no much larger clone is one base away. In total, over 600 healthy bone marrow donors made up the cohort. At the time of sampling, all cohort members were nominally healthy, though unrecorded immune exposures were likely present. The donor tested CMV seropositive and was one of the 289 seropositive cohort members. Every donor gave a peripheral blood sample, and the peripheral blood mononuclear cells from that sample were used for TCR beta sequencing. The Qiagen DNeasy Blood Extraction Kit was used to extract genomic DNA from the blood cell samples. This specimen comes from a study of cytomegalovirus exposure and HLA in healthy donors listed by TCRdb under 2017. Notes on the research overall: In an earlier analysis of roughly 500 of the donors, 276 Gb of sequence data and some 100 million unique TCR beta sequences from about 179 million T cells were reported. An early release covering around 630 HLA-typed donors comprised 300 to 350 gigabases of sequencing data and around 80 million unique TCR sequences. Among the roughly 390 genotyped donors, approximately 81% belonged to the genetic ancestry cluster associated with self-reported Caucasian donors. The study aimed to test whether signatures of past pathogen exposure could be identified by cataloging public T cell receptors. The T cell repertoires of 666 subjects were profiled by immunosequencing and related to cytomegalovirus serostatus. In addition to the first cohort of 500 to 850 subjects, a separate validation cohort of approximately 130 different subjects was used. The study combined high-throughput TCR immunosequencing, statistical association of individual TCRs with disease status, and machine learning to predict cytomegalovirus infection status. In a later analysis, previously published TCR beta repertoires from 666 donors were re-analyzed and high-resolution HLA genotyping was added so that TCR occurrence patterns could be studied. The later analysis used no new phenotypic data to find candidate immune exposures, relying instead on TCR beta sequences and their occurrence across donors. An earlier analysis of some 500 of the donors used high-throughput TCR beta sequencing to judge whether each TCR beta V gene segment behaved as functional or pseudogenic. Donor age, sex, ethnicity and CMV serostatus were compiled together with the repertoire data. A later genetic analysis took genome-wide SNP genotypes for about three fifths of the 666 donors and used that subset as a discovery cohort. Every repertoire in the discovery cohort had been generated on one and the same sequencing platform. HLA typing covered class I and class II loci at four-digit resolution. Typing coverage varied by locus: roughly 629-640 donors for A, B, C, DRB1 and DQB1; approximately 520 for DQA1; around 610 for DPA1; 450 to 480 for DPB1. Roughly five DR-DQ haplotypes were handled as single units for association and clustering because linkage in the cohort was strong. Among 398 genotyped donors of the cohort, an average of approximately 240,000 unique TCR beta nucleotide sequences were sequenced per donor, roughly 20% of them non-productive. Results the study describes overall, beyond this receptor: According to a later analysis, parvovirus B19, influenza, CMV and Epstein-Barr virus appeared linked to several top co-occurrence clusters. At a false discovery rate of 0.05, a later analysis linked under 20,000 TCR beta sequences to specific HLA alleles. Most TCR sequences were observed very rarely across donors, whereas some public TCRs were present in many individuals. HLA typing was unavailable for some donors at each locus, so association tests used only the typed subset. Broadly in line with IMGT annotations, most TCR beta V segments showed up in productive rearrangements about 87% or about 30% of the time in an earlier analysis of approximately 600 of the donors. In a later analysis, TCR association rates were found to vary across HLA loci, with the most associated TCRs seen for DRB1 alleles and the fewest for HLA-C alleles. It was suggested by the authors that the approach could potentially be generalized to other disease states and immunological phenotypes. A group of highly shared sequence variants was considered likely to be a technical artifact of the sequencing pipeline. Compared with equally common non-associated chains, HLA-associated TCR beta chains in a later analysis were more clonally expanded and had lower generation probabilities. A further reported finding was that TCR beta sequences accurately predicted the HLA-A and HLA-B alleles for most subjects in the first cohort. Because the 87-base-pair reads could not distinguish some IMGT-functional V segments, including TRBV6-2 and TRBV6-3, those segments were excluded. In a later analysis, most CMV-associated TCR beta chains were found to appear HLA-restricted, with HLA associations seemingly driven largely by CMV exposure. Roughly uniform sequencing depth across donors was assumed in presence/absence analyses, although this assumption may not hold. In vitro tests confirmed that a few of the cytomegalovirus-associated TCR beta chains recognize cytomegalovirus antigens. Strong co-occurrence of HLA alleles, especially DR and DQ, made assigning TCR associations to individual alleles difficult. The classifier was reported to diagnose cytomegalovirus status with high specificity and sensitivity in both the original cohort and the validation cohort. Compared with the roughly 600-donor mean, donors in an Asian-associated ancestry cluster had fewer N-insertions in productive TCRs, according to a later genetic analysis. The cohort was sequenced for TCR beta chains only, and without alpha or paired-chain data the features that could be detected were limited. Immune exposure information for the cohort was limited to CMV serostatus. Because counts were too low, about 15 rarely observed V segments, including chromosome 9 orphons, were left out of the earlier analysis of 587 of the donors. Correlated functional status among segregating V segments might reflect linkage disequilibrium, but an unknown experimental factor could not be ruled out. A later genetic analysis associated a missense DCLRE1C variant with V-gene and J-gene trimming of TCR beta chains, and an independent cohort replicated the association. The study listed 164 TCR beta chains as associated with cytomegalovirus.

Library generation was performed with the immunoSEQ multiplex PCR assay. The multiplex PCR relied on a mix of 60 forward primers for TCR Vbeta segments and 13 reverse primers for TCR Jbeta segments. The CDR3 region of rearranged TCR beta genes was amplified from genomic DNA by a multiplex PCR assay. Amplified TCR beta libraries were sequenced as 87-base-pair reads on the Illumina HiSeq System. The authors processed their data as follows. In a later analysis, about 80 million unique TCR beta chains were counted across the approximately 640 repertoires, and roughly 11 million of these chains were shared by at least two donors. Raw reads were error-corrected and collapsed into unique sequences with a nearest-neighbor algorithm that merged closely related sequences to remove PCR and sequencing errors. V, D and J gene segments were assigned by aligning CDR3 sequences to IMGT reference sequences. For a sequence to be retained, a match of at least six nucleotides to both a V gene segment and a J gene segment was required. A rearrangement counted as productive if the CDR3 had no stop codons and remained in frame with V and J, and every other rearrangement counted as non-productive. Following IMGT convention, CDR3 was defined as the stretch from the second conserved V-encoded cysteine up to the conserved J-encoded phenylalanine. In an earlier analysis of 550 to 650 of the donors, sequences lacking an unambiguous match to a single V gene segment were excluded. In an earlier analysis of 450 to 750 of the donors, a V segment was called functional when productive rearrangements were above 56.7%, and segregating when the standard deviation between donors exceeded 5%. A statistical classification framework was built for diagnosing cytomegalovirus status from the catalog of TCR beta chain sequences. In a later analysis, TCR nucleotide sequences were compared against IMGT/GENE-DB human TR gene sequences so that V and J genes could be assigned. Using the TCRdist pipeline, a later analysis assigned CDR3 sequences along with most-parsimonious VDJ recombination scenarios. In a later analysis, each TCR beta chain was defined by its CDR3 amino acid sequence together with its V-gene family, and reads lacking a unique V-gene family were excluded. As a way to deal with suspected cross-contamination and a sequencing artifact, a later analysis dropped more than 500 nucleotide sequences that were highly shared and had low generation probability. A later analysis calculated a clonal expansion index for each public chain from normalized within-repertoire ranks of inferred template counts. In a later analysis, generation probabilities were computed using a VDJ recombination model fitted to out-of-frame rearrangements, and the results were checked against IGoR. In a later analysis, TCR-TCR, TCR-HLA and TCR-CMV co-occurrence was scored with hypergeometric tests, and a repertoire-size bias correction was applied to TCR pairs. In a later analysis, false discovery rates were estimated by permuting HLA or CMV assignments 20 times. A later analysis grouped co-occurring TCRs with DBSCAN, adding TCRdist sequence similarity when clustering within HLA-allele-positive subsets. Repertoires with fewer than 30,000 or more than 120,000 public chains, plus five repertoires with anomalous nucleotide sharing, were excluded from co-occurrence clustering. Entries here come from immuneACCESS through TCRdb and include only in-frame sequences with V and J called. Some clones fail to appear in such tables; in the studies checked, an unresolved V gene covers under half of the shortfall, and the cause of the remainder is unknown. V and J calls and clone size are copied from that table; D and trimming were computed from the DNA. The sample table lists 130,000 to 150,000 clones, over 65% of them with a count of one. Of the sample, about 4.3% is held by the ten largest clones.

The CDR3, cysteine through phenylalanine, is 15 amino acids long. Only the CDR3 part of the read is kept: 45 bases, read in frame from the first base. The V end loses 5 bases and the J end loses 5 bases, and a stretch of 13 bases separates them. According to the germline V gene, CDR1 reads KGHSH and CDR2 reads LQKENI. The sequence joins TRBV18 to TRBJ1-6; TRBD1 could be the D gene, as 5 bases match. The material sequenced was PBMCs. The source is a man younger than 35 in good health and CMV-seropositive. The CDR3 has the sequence CASSLSRENNSPLHF. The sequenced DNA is TGTGCCAGCTCATTGAGCAGGGAAAATAATTCACCCCTCCACTTT.